This T cell receptor beta chain was documented in a study of blood T cells in healthy people across ages (dated by TCRdb to between 2015 and 2016). At the level of the whole study: In model experiments, template switching captured roughly one uniquely barcoded TCR beta cDNA molecule for every two T cells. Age-related changes in TCR beta repertoire diversity were measured in the study by deep sequencing normalized with unique cDNA molecular identifiers. Donors were grouped into four age groups: young (average roughly 17 years), middle-aged (over 35), aged (around 66) and long-lived (approximately 75). To avoid experimental bias, donors of different ages were distributed randomly across sequencing lanes. The study analyzed two additional independent replicas of 1 million unique cDNA reads from the same blood draw for two donors, one aged 18 to 30 and one aged 80 or older.

Library preparation was by 5' RACE. The sample was run on an Illumina HiSeq 2500. A second PCR of about 6 to 12 cycles was performed with a sample-barcoded 5' primer and a J-beta primer mix. A unique molecular identifier was introduced onto each TCR beta cDNA molecule by a template-switch 5' adaptor carrying 12 random nucleotides. At least 2.5 million CDR3-containing paired-end reads were obtained from each sample. The Mint cDNA synthesis kit, primed by a TRBC-specific oligonucleotide, was used to synthesize first-strand cDNA from all RNA. After uracil-DNA glycosylase treatment, a first 18-cycle PCR used universal primers M1SS and BC2_uni_R on all cDNA. Regarding the original processing steps: Normalization of each sample was performed by random selection of 1 million high-quality reads, each carrying a distinct molecular identifier. Reads sharing molecular identifiers were discarded rather than binned into consensus sequences. MiTCR, set to a Q25 quality threshold and the strictest error-elimination algorithm, was used for CDR3 identification, clonotype clustering and error correction. Lower-bound total TCR beta diversity was estimated with a nonparametric unseen species model using Euler transformation. TCRdb handled the public reads itself, with Q25 trimming in fastp and clone calling in MiXCR, and kept productive beta chains. Here each entry gathers all rows of one CDR3 protein and keeps the most common genes and DNA. In this record, the V and J calls reflect TCRdb's handling and not the investigators' own analysis. The sample contains about 1,500,000 distinct CDR3 sequences, around two fifths of them found a single time. The ten largest make up under 8% of the sample.

The germline V gene (reference sequence) sets CDR1 to DFQATT and CDR2 to SNEGSKA. The CDR3 starts with the cysteine, ends with the phenylalanine, and has 15 residues. Only the CDR3 DNA stays, 45 bases, in frame from base 1. In the case of this clonotype: Its antigen is unknown. An end of the junction differs from the germline gene, which may be a read error.

Donors were a few dozen systemically healthy Caucasian individuals from Russia aged roughly 6 to 95 years. Roughly 11 milliliters of peripheral blood were drawn from each donor into EDTA-treated Vacutainer tubes. Ficoll-Paque density-gradient centrifugation was used to isolate PBMCs, with at least 6 million per sample. Trizol reagent was used to extract total RNA from the PBMCs, yielding at least 5.5 micrograms per sample. For every donor, an aliquot of PBMCs went through flow cytometry to measure the percentages of naive CD45RAhigh/CD27high T cells. The paper as a whole reports these results and caveats: Total diversity estimates from one million sequenced T cells were considered lower bounds and underestimates. Conclusive comparison of naive and antigen-experienced compartments was prevented by the profiling of bulk unsorted PBMCs. Because donor CMV infection status was unknown, age-related changes in expanded clonotypes were potentially confounded. Compared with the aged group, the long-lived group had more naive CD4+ T cells, fewer expanded clones and increased TCR diversity, a pattern suggesting age selection. Observed TCR beta diversity per million T cells fell roughly linearly with age, and a significant reduction was already apparent by age around 40. A strong correlation was found between observed TCR beta diversity and the percentage of naive T cells measured by flow cytometry.

The rearranged segments are TRBV20-1 and TRBJ1-2; TRBD1 aligns with 8 central bases. The specimen sequenced was blood. The TCR sequence derives from a woman aged 18-29 years in good health. The CDR3 corresponds to CSAGDRTGIDYGYTF. In nucleotides, the sequence is TGCAGTGCTGGAGATCGGACAGGGATCGACTATGGCTACACCTTC.